Listed below are T cell receptor beta chains from one sample, sequenced in a study of blood T cells in healthy people across ages. TCRdb redid the calling of the 5' RACE reads with MiXCR, one entry per CDR3 protein. The sample includes over a million distinct CDR3 sequences, almost 25% of them seen just once. These data were also filed under a second study, of T cells of mothers and their children.

Sequencing was performed on blood. The receptors shown here come from a girl aged 2-15 years in good health. Both conserved end residues are part of each CDR3. The D gene is left open where the match is weak. Not all rows give a size; the values are once, few, many and, for expanded clones, a class.

TRBJ1-1 few - TRBV9 TGTGCCAGCAGCGTAGAGGGAAGTGACACTGAAGCTTTCTTT CASSVEGSDTEAFF
TRBJ1-3 - - TRBV7-2 TGTGCCAGCAGCCAACAGGCTGCTGGAAACACCATATATTTT CASSQQAAGNTIYF
TRBJ1-2 - - TRBV7-9 TGTGCCAGCAGCTTATGGTCCGAGATTGGCTATACCTTC CASSLWSEIGYTF
TRBJ2-2 - - TRBV7-3 TGTGCCAGCAGCCTCCGGGGATCTGCCGTGGGCGGGGAGCTGTTTTTT CASSLRGSAVGGELFF
TRBJ1-2 few - TRBV29-1 TGCAGCGTTATAGACTCTATTAACTATGGCTACACCTTC CSVIDSINYGYTF
TRBJ2-3 - - TRBV27 TGTGCCAGCAGTTTATCAGTGGTGGGCAGGGGAGGGACAGATACGCAGTATTTT CASSLSVVGRGGTDTQYF
TRBJ2-5 - - TRBV12-3/TRBV12-4 TGTGCCAGCAGTCCAACTACTAGTAGCGGCCCACAAGAGACCCAGTACTTC CASSPTTSSGPQETQYF
TRBJ1-1 - - TRBV11-2 TGTGCCAGCAGCTTAGAACGGGGCTACACTGAAGCTTTCTTT CASSLERGYTEAFF
TRBJ2-1 - - TRBV29-1 TGCAGCGTTGAAAGGCCCCATCTGGCTAGCGCCTACAATGAGCAGTTCTTC CSVERPHLASAYNEQFF
TRBJ1-2 - TRBD1 TRBV6-6 TGTGCCAGCAGTTACGGCAGGGGGCAGAACTATGGCTACACCTTC CASSYGRGQNYGYTF
TRBJ1-5 few - TRBV28 TGTGCCAGCAGTTTACATTCCGGGACGGAATACAATCAGCCCCAGCATTTT CASSLHSGTEYNQPQHF
TRBJ1-3 - - TRBV12-3/TRBV12-4 TGTGCCAGCAGTTTCGAGCGAGATACTGGAAACACCATATATTTT CASSFERDTGNTIYF
TRBJ2-3 - TRBD2 TRBV7-2 TGTGCCAGCAGCTTAGTGGCGGGGGGGAGGGATACGCAGTATTTT CASSLVAGGRDTQYF
TRBJ1-2 few TRBD1 TRBV7-2 TGTGCCAGCAGCTTGGGAGGACAGGGCGGCCATGGCTACACCTTC CASSLGGQGGHGYTF
TRBJ1-4 - TRBD1 TRBV7-6 TGTGCCAGCAGCTTAAATTTTCGGGGACAGGGATACGAAAAACTGTTTTTT CASSLNFRGQGYEKLFF
TRBJ2-1 few - TRBV5-1 TGCGCCAGCAGCTGGGGTGACAGGAGCTCCTACAATGAGCAGTTCTTC CASSWGDRSSYNEQFF
TRBJ2-5 - - TRBV7-9 TGTGCCAGCAGCGTTGACAGCCTGTACCAAGGGACCCAGTACTTC CASSVDSLYQGTQYF
TRBJ2-5 - TRBD2 TRBV6-1 TGTGCCAGCAGTCCCAATCCGGGACTAGACGGGCTTAGGACCCAGTACTTC CASSPNPGLDGLRTQYF
TRBJ2-1 - TRBD1 TRBV2 TGTGCCAGCAGACCTGACAGGGGTTCCTACAATGAGCAGTTCTTC CASRPDRGSYNEQFF
TRBJ2-3 few TRBD2 TRBV7-9 TGTGCCAGCAGCTTAGGGCCACCGGGACTAGCAGCCCTCACAGATACGCAGTATTTT CASSLGPPGLAALTDTQYF
TRBJ2-1 - - TRBV12-3/TRBV12-4 TGTGCCAGCACCCTACTAGACTCCTACAATGAGCAGTTCTTC CASTLLDSYNEQFF
TRBJ1-1 - - TRBV7-9 TGTGCCAGCAGTCGGGTCGGTGAAGCTTTCTTT CASSRVGEAFF
TRBJ1-1 - - TRBV15 TGTGCCACCAGCAGAGCCGACAGGAGCCTTGAAGCTTTCTTT CATSRADRSLEAFF
TRBJ1-3 few - TRBV28 TGTGCCAGCAGTTTTCTTTTTGGGAATCCCTCTGGAAGCACCATATATTTT CASSFLFGNPSGSTIYF
TRBJ2-5 many - TRBV29-1 TGCAGCGTTGTTTGGGAGGAGACCCAGTACTTC CSVVWEETQYF
TRBJ1-4 - TRBD1 TRBV9 TGTGCCAGCAGCGTCCGGGACAGGGGTGAAAAACTGTTTTTT CASSVRDRGEKLFF
TRBJ1-6 - - TRBV20-1 TGCAGTGCTATCGCCGCCGGGGGGGCTTCACCCCTCCACTTT CSAIAAGGASPLHF
TRBJ1-1 - - TRBV6-1 TGTGCCAGCAGTGAACCGTACATGAACACTGAAGCTTTCTTT CASSEPYMNTEAFF
TRBJ1-3 - TRBD1 TRBV9 TGTGCCAGCAGTGTAAGGACAGGGACTGGAAACACCATATATTTT CASSVRTGTGNTIYF
TRBJ1-5 few - TRBV27 TGTGCCAGCAGTCCCAAATATAGCAATCAGCCCCAGCATTTT CASSPKYSNQPQHF
TRBJ1-6 - - TRBV20-1 TGCAGTGCTAGAGTAGTAGGGACTTCTAATTCACCCCTCCACTTT CSARVVGTSNSPLHF
TRBJ1-2 - - TRBV15 TGTGCCACCAGCGAGGGGTTTGTAGAGTTTCACTATGGCTACACCTTC CATSEGFVEFHYGYTF
TRBJ1-1 - - TRBV7-8 TGTGCCAGCATACTCTTCGTGGGGCAGGGACCGACCATGAACACTGAAGCTTTCTTT CASILFVGQGPTMNTEAFF
TRBJ2-7 - TRBD2 TRBV27 TGTGCCAGCAGTTTATGGACTAGCGGGAGGATCTACGAGCAGTACTTC CASSLWTSGRIYEQYF
TRBJ1-5 - - TRBV27 TGTGCCAGCAGTTTAGCGGCAGGGGTGAAGCCCCAGCATTTT CASSLAAGVKPQHF
TRBJ2-2 - TRBD2 TRBV11-2 TGTGCCAGCAGCTTCCCTAAGGGACTAGCGGGGGGGCTGGGCACCGGGGAGCTGTTTTTT CASSFPKGLAGGLGTGELFF
TRBJ1-1 - - TRBV29-1 TGCAGCGCCCCTGCGATTGGGACAAAAGCTTTCTTT CSAPAIGTKAFF
TRBJ1-4 - - TRBV12-3/TRBV12-4 TGTGCCAGCAGTACAGGATCTCTGAGAAAACTGTTTTTT CASSTGSLRKLFF
TRBJ2-5 - - TRBV29-1 TGCAGCGCTGACCAGGGCCTGACGGAGACCCAGTACTTC CSADQGLTETQYF
TRBJ2-1 - - TRBV20-1 TGCAGTGCTAGAGATCTAGGGCAGGAGCAGTTCTTC CSARDLGQEQFF
TRBJ2-5 few - TRBV11-2 TGTGCCACCGAAAGAGACCGGACCCAGTACTTC CATERDRTQYF
TRBJ2-3 once - TRBV11-1 TGTGCCAGCAGCCCCGGGAGGGGGCAATTAGATACGCAGTATTTT CASSPGRGQLDTQYF
TRBJ1-1 - TRBD1 TRBV18 TGTGCCAGCTCGCCTCAGGGGGATGAAGCTTTCTTT CASSPQGDEAFF
TRBJ2-7 - - TRBV4-2 TGTGCCAGCAGCCAGGAACCCGGGGGTTCTTACGGGCAGTACTTC CASSQEPGGSYGQYF
TRBJ1-2 - - TRBV7-2 TGTGCCAGCAGCTTAGATAGGGGCGGCTACACCTTC CASSLDRGGYTF
TRBJ2-3 - - TRBV24-1 TGTGCCACCAGTGGGAACACAGATACGCAGTATTTT CATSGNTDTQYF
TRBJ2-5 - TRBD1 TRBV5-1 TGCGCCAGCTGCCTTTCGACAGGGGTGCTAGAGACCCAGTACTTC CASCLSTGVLETQYF
TRBJ2-5 few TRBD2 TRBV24-1 TGTGCCACCAGTGATGTGACTAGCAGGTGGAAAGAGACCCAGTACTTC CATSDVTSRWKETQYF
TRBJ2-1 - - TRBV20-1 TGCAGTGCTAGAGATATACGGTTTTCCTACAATGAGCAGTTCTTC CSARDIRFSYNEQFF
TRBJ2-3 few - TRBV20-1 TGCAGCGCAGCAACCGATACGCAGTATTTT CSAATDTQYF
TRBJ1-1 - - TRBV11-2 TGTGCCAGCAGCTTCCCCGGGGGCAGGGTGGCTTTCTTT CASSFPGGRVAFF
TRBJ2-7 few TRBD1 TRBV7-9 TGTGCCAGCAGCTCCCCGGGACAGCAACCCTACGAGCAGTACTTC CASSSPGQQPYEQYF
TRBJ1-1 few - TRBV6-5 TGTGCCAGCAGTTTCCGTAGCGAACGTGAAGCTTTCTTT CASSFRSEREAFF
TRBJ2-5 - TRBD1 TRBV5-1 TGCGCCAGCAGCCCATGGCAGGGGGCGGGAGAGACCCAGTACTTC CASSPWQGAGETQYF
TRBJ2-4 - - TRBV20-1 TGCAGTGCTAGATCCCTCTTAGACATTCAGTACTTC CSARSLLDIQYF